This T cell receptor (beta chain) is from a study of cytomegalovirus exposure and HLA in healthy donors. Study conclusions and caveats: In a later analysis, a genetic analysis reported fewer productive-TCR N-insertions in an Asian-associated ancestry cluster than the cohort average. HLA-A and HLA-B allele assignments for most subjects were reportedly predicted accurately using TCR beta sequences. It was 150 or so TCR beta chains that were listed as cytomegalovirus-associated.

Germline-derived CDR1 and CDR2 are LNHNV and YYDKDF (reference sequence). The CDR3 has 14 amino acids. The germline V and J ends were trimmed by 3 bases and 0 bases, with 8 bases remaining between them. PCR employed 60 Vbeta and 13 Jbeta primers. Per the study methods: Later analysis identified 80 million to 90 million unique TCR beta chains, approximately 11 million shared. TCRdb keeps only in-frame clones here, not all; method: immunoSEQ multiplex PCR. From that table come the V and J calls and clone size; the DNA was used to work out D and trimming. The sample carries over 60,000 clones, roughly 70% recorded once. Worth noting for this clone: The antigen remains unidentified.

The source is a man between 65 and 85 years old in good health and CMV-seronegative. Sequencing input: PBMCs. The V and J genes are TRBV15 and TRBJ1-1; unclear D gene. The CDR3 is CATSRRGVNTEAFF. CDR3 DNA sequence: TGTGCCACCAGCAGGCGTGGAGTGAACACTGAAGCTTTCTTT.